This T cell receptor beta chain was found in a study of radiation and T cells in renal cell carcinoma. Germline CDR1 ENHRY, CDR2 SYGVKD. The CDR3 totals 15 residues. The V and J ends lost 7 bases and 1 base respectively, with 13 bases between them. TCRdb's table, derived via immunoSEQ multiplex PCR, lists solely in-frame clones and lacks some. This table has about 130,000 clones, over 75% appearing once. Time point here: blood 2 weeks post-SBRT. Treatment indicated: 15 Gy SBRT to primary tumor, nephrectomy 4 weeks later. The genes are TRBV10-3 and TRBJ2-2, with D unresolved. This specimen was blood, taken from a patient whose treatment included radiotherapy and nephrectomy. This clonotype originated in a man aged 50 or older with renal cell carcinoma. CDR3: CAITEDGGNTGELFF. In DNA form, the CDR3 reads TGTGCCATCACCGAGGATGGCGGGAACACCGGGGAGCTGTTTTTT.